This record looks at one T cell receptor (beta chain) sequence and its context. Its specificity is not known. As every portion of the isolated RNA was reverse transcribed, the sequencing read expressed TCRB transcripts. Generated by immunoSEQ multiplex PCR, the TCRdb table keeps only in-frame clones and is missing some. Found here are about 410,000 clones, over 11% of them singletons; the top ten hold approximately 0.038%. These data belong to a study of beta chain features in type 1 diabetes. Study context: Age, gender and cell yields were similar between patients and healthy donors.

Study findings and constraints: Sequencing of cDNA might inflate the share of cells that strongly express TCR. Resolution of whether HLA type affects TCRB rearrangement was not achieved here. Naive, central memory and Treg TCRB repertoires appeared more alike in patients than in healthy donors.

The sample consisted of naive CD4+ T cells from blood. The TCR comes from a man aged 25 to 40 in good health.

In DNA, the CDR3 is TGCAGCGTTTCAAGGAGGGGCCGCACTCAGCCCCAGCATTTT. Its translation: CSVSRRGRTQPQHF. V usage is TRBV29-1 and J usage is TRBJ1-5; TRBD1 is a possible D gene (5 bases). This CDR3 contains 14 residues. CDR1 SQVTM and CDR2 ANQGSEA come from the germline V gene. Deletions cut 5 bases from V and 6 bases from J, with 17 bases between.